One and the same sample provided the 26 T cell receptor beta chains below, sequenced in a study of CD8 T cells in ankylosing spondylitis. TCRdb re-called the 5' RACE reads through MiXCR, storing one row per CDR3 protein. The table includes about 250,000 distinct CDR3 sequences, 30% to 40% detected once. Material: blood, either unsorted or a sorted T cell fraction (not recorded which). Receptors were obtained from a male donor with ankylosing spondylitis or in good health (not recorded which).

This clonotype has a handful of counts. The chain combines TRBV12-3 or TRBV12-4 with TRBJ1-1, with D possibly matching TRBD1 (6 bases). CDR3 length equals 14 residues. Trimming took off 2 bases at V and 4 bases at J, with 11 bases between the two ends. The CDR3 reads CASSLSGASTEAFF. The CDR3 DNA reads as TGTGCCAGCAGTTTATCGGGGGCGAGCACTGAAGCTTTCTTT.

This chain links TRBV29-1 with TRBJ2-7; D is undetermined. Germline V gene sequence: CDR1 SQVTM, CDR2 ANQGSEA. V was trimmed by 0 bases and J by 6 bases, leaving 3 bases between them. The CDR3 runs 10 residues. The chain's CDR3 is CSVEDGEQYF. CDR3 sequence (DNA): TGCAGCGTTGAAGACGGCGAGCAGTACTTC.

There are a few counts of this clonotype. V gene TRBV5-6 combines with J gene TRBJ1-6, with D tentatively TRBD1 (6 bases). Per germline, CDR1 SGHDT and CDR2 YYEEEE. The CDR3 has 16 amino acids. V was clipped by 2 bases and J by 5 bases, with 14 bases between them. The CDR3 reads CASSFWGLSDNSPLHF. CDR3 in DNA: TGTGCCAGCAGCTTCTGGGGGCTATCGGATAATTCACCCCTCCACTTT.

V usage is TRBV12-3 or TRBV12-4 and J usage is TRBJ1-2; D uncertain. Trimming cost V 6 bases and J 3 bases, with 8 bases left between them. The CDR3 consists of 12 residues. The DNA for the CDR3 is TGTGCCAGCAGAGGGATTGACTATGGCTACACCTTC. It specifies CASRGIDYGYTF.

V gene TRBV9 combines with J gene TRBJ2-1, with 13 nucleotides matching TRBD2. Losses at the gene ends were 4 bases for V and 6 bases for J; bases not matched to a gene: 4. This CDR3 contains 15 residues. Looked up from germline, CDR1 is SGDLS and CDR2 is YYNGEE. The CDR3 loop reads CASSTSGGAFNEQFF. The CDR3 DNA reads as TGTGCCAGCAGCACTAGCGGGGGGGCCTTCAATGAGCAGTTCTTC. Based on the CDR3 plus reference TRBV9 and TRBJ2-1, the full variable domain is DSGVTQTPKHLITATGQRVTLRCSPRSGDLSVYWYQQSLDQGLQFLIQYYNGEERAKGNILERFSAQQFPDLHSELNLSSLELGDSALYFCASSTSGGAFNEQFFGPGTRLTVL.

The V and J genes are TRBV15 and TRBJ2-1; D call uncertain. V lost 5 bases and J 5 bases, leaving 13 bases between the germline ends. Germline CDR1 is LNHNV and CDR2 is YYDKDF (reference sequence). There are 14 residues in the CDR3. The chain's CDR3 is CATSPYDRDNEQFF. The CDR3 nucleotides are TGTGCCACCAGCCCATACGACCGAGACAATGAGCAGTTCTTC.

The gene calls are TRBV15 and TRBJ1-4, with 9 bases aligning to TRBD1. Germline V gene lookup returns CDR1 LNHNV and CDR2 YYDKDF (reference sequence). Losses at the gene ends were 3 bases for V and 8 bases for J; bases not matched to a gene: 7. The CDR3 loop spans 15 amino acids. The CDR3, as DNA: TGTGCCACCAGCAGCAAACAGGGGGCCTGGGAAAAACTGTTTTTT. Residues: CATSSKQGAWEKLFF.

J is TRBJ1-5 and V is TRBV11-2; D gene uncertain. Per germline, CDR1 SGHAT and CDR2 FQNNGV. The CDR3 consists of 13 residues. Trimming stripped 5 bases from V and 3 bases from J, with 8 bases between. DNA of the CDR3: TGTGCCAGCAGCCCCGGTTACAATCAGCCCCAGCATTTT. Translating it yields CASSPGYNQPQHF.

This clonotype was seen a few times. V usage is TRBV20-1 and J usage is TRBJ2-6; no reliable D call. The length of the CDR3 is 14 residues. Germline V lookup: CDR1 DFQATT, CDR2 SNEGSKA (reference sequence). V lost 6 bases and J 2 bases, leaving 11 bases between the germline ends. CDR3 sequence: CSASPKPGANVLTF. The CDR3 DNA reads TGCAGTGCCTCCCCCAAACCTGGGGCCAACGTCCTGACTTTC.

V and J are TRBV3-1 and TRBJ2-7, with TRBD1 identical over 7 bases. Germline V gives CDR1 LGHDT, CDR2 YNNKEL (reference sequence). The V and J ends lost 4 bases and 5 bases, in that order; junction bases with no gene match: 5. This CDR3 has 13 residues. CDR3 loop: CASSRITGDEQYF. The CDR3 coding sequence is TGTGCCAGCAGCCGCATTACAGGGGACGAGCAGTACTTC.

This chain connects TRBV25-1 to TRBJ1-6; 7 nucleotides match TRBD1. Germline lookup yields CDR1 MGHDK and CDR2 SYGVNS. V was pared by 0 bases and J by 13 bases, with 9 bases of the junction left unmatched. The CDR3 extends over 15 amino acids. The CDR3 protein is CASSEYGAGGSPLHF. DNA for the CDR3: TGTGCCAGCAGTGAATATGGCGCAGGGGGATCGCCCCTCCACTTT.

This clonotype was seen a handful of times. The chain uses TRBV9 and TRBJ2-7; TRBD1 agrees at 9 bases. Germline CDR1 is SGDLS and CDR2 is YYNGEE. V was pared by 4 bases and J by 5 bases, with 13 bases of the junction left unmatched. CDR3 length equals 16 residues. Here the CDR3 DNA reads TGTGCCAGCAGCCCCACCTCACAGGGGGCAGCCAACGAGCAGTACTTC. As protein: CASSPTSQGAANEQYF.

This clonotype came up a few times. The CDR3 here is CASSLAAGDTQYF. As DNA, the CDR3 is TGCGCCAGCAGCTTGGCGGCAGGGGATACGCAGTATTTT. The V and J genes are TRBV5-1 and TRBJ2-3, with D maybe TRBD1 (5 bases). The V gene lost 0 bases and the J gene lost 6 bases, with 8 bases spanning the gap. CDR3 length: 13 amino acids. The germline V gene encodes CDR1 SGHRS and CDR2 YFSETQ.

In this sample, this clonotype turned up a few times. This chain joins TRBV28 and TRBJ1-5; D is unresolved. V lost 3 bases and J 4 bases, leaving 16 bases between the germline ends. Germline loops: CDR1 MDHEN, CDR2 SYDVKM. CDR3 length: 16 amino acids. The CDR3 loop reads CASSFARRTRNQPQHF. CDR3 in DNA: TGTGCCAGCAGTTTTGCGAGACGGACTAGAAATCAGCCCCAGCATTTT.

Here the CDR3 reads CASSSQVAENTGELFF. CDR3 bases: TGTGCCAGCAGTTCCCAGGTTGCAGAGAACACCGGGGAGCTGTTTTTT. The chain carries TRBV28 and TRBJ2-2; D remains ambiguous. The germline gives CDR1 MDHEN, CDR2 SYDVKM. This CDR3 has 16 residues. Trimming left V 4 bases short and J 1 base short, with 13 bases between.

This clonotype was seen a handful of times. This chain joins TRBV5-1 and TRBJ1-6; 10 bases align to TRBD1. CDR1 and CDR2 from the germline V gene are SGHRS and YFSETQ. The CDR3 runs to 15 residues. J lost 10 bases, V lost 4 bases, and 8 bases had no gene match. DNA of the CDR3: TGCGCCAGCAGCCCCGGGACAGGGGTTGGGTCACCCCTCCACTTT. This sequence encodes CASSPGTGVGSPLHF.

This clonotype has only a few counts. This chain links TRBV4-2 with TRBJ1-2; 7 bases map to TRBD1. J was trimmed by 2 bases and V by 4 bases; bases with no gene match: 7. The CDR3 covers 15 residues. The V gene's germline CDR1 is LGHNA and CDR2 YNFKEQ. Here the CDR3 DNA reads TGTGCCAGCAGCCGGGGGGCAGGGGGAAACTATGGCTACACCTTC. Encoded protein: CASSRGAGGNYGYTF.

This clonotype was recorded a few times. The chain employs TRBV5-5 and TRBJ2-3, with a tentative D call TRBD2 (6 bases). The V and J ends lost 2 bases and 0 bases respectively, with 13 bases between them. This CDR3 spans 16 amino acids. The V gene's germline CDR1 is SGHKS and CDR2 YYEKEE (reference sequence). The CDR3 sequence is CASSFSGLPSTDTQYF. The CDR3 DNA follows: TGTGCCAGCAGCTTTAGCGGTCTCCCTAGCACAGATACGCAGTATTTT.

This clonotype has more than one count but fewer than ten. V gene TRBV6-1 combines with J gene TRBJ1-1; TRBD1 might be the D (6 bases). Per the germline V gene, CDR1 is MNHNS and CDR2 is SASEGT. V was cut by 6 bases and J by 4 bases, with 12 bases left in between. The CDR3 consists of 13 residues. The CDR3 DNA reads as TGTGCCAGCAGCCAAGGGGGTTCCACTGAAGCTTTCTTT. The encoded protein is CASSQGGSTEAFF.

V and J are TRBV3-1 and TRBJ2-1, with D possibly TRBD2 on 6 matching bases. The germline CDR1 and CDR2 sequences are LGHDT and YNNKEL (reference sequence). The CDR3 length is 14 residues. The ends were cut back, 1 base at V and 2 bases at J, with 6 bases in the middle. CDR3 nucleotides: TGTGCCAGCAGCCAAGGGGGGGCCTACAATGAGCAGTTCTTC. This gives the protein CASSQGGAYNEQFF.

This clonotype was observed a handful of times. This chain joins TRBV5-1 and TRBJ2-7; TRBD2 aligns across 7 bases. The CDR3 consists of 17 residues. Trimming cost V 4 bases and J 0 bases; bases outside gene matches: 13. Germline CDR1 SGHRS, CDR2 YFSETQ. The CDR3 DNA sequence: TGCGCCAGCAGCCCTGGCCTGACAGCGGGGAGCTCCTACGAGCAGTACTTC. It specifies CASSPGLTAGSSYEQYF. The variable domain in full, with the rest retrieved from reference TRBV5-1 and TRBJ2-7, is KAGVTQTPRYLIKTRGQQVTLSCSPISGHRSVSWYQQTPGQGLQFLFEYFSETQRNKGNFPGRFSGRQFSNSRSEMNVSTLELGDSALYLCASSPGLTAGSSYEQYFGPGTRLTVT.

This clonotype was recorded a few times. The chain links TRBV4-1 to TRBJ1-4; D may be TRBD1 (5 bases). Germline CDR1 and CDR2: MGHRA and YSYEKL. The CDR3 length is 16 residues. The V end was cut by 1 base, the J end by 0 bases, with 9 bases between. The CDR3 is CASSQGGGATNEKLFF. CDR3 nucleotide sequence: TGCGCCAGCAGCCAAGGTGGGGGTGCAACTAATGAAAAACTGTTTTTT.

V gene TRBV5-6 combines with J gene TRBJ2-2, with D possibly TRBD1 on 6 matching bases. From germline, CDR1 is SGHDT and CDR2 YYEEEE. The V gene lost 5 bases and the J gene lost 0 bases, with 11 bases spanning the gap. The length of the CDR3 is 15 residues. CDR3 nucleotides: TGTGCCAGCAGGATACAGGGCGCGAACACCGGGGAGCTGTTTTTT. It codes for CASRIQGANTGELFF.

This chain links TRBV5-1 with TRBJ2-1, with D possibly being TRBD2 (6 bases). This CDR3 has 14 residues. The germline V and J ends were trimmed by 7 bases and 7 bases, with 18 bases remaining between them. CDR1 is SGHRS and CDR2 is YFSETQ in the germline V gene. CDR3 sequence reads: CASRPGGVNNEQFF. CDR3 bases: TGCGCCAGCCGGCCTGGAGGGGTCAATAATGAGCAGTTCTTC.

In this sample, this clonotype turned up many times. V is TRBV15 and J is TRBJ2-1; D might be TRBD1 (6 bases). CDR1 LNHNV and CDR2 YYDKDF come from the germline V gene (reference sequence). Trimming removed 0 bases from V and 4 bases from J, with 13 bases in between. The CDR3 length is 16 residues. Written as DNA, the CDR3 is TGTGCCACCAGCAGAGACAGGGGCCCCCTTTACAATGAGCAGTTCTTC. It encodes CATSRDRGPLYNEQFF.

The V and J genes are TRBV12-5 and TRBJ2-1, with 8 positions matching TRBD2. The V and J ends lost 7 bases and 2 bases, in that order; junction bases with no gene match: 13. The germline V gene has CDR1 LGHNT and CDR2 FRNRAP. This CDR3 spans 17 amino acids. The CDR3 region is CASALRNGGAAYNEQFF. The CDR3 DNA is TGTGCTAGTGCCCTGAGGAACGGGGGGGCAGCCTACAATGAGCAGTTCTTC.